This passage covers 21 T cell receptor beta chains from one sample sequenced in a study of CD8+ T cells in alopecia areata (dated by TCRdb to the late 2010s). The library was generated by the immunoSEQ multiplex PCR assay. RNA was extracted from all samples and reverse transcribed into cDNA as template for TCR sequencing. TCRdb mirrors the immuneACCESS table, restricted to in-frame sequences. Some clones are absent from its copies; in checked studies, under half trace to an unresolved V gene, and the reason for the others is unknown. In all, the sample holds under 150,000 clones, and 61% of those were seen once. In total, the top ten clones hold around 5.7% of the sample. Reading the label with the study, this specimen's time point is: about 4 weeks on oral tofacitinib. This specimen's treatment or condition label, interpreted: oral pan-JAK inhibitor, 5-10 mg twice daily. Source: CD4+ T cells sorted from blood, taken at week 4, from a patient treated with tofacitinib. Receptors originate from a human donor with alopecia areata.

The gene calls are TRBV10-3 and TRBJ2-5; 13 bases match TRBD2. CDR1 and CDR2 (germline): ENHRY, SYGVKD. Germline trimming cut 8 bases from V and 2 bases from J; bases unmatched to any gene: 5. This CDR3 region has 15 residues. The CDR3 reads CAIAQLAGGQETQYF. Here the CDR3 DNA reads TGTGCCATCGCTCAACTAGCGGGAGGGCAAGAGACCCAGTACTTC.

The genes are TRBV6-1 and TRBJ2-5; perhaps TRBD1 as D (5 bases). Germline V CDR1 and CDR2: MNHNS, SASEGT. Trimming removed 9 bases from V and 4 bases from J, with 12 bases in between. The CDR3 covers 12 residues. CDR3 DNA: TGTGCCAGTACAGGTTTTATAGAGACCCAGTACTTC. Protein sequence: CASTGFIETQYF.

The chain couples TRBV7-6 to TRBJ2-6; D is unclear. Germline V gene sequence: CDR1 SGHVS, CDR2 FNYEAQ. This CDR3 is built from 17 residues. V lost 1 base to trimming and J lost 0 bases, with 10 bases between them. Here the CDR3 reads CASSLGLESSGANVLTF. Here the CDR3 DNA reads TGTGCCAGCAGCTTAGGACTTGAGTCCTCTGGGGCCAACGTCCTGACTTTC.

The chain combines TRBV4-1 with TRBJ2-7; D is uncertain. The CDR3 extends over 15 amino acids. Germline V gene lookup returns CDR1 MGHRA and CDR2 YSYEKL. V lost 1 base and J 2 bases, leaving 12 bases between the germline ends. The CDR3 loop is CASSQVSGAPYEQYF. The CDR3 coding sequence is TGCGCCAGCAGCCAAGTATCCGGAGCCCCCTACGAGCAGTACTTC.

V and J are TRBV4-1 and TRBJ2-3; D is possibly TRBD2 (5 bases). CDR1 and CDR2 (germline): MGHRA, YSYEKL. The CDR3 spans 14 residues. V was pared by 5 bases and J by 11 bases, with 20 bases between. The DNA of the CDR3 is TGCGCCAGCAGCGGCGGACTTCGGGGAGCCATGCAGTATTTT. Protein: CASSGGLRGAMQYF.

This clone has only a few counts. The chain recombines TRBV7-7 with TRBJ1-4, with TRBD1 identical over 7 bases. Germline lookup yields CDR1 SSHAT and CDR2 FNYEAQ (reference sequence). Losses at the gene ends were 8 bases for V and 7 bases for J; bases not matched to a gene: 7. The CDR3 totals 13 residues. Here the CDR3 reads CASAGGLGEKLFF. The DNA of the CDR3 is TGTGCCAGCGCAGGGGGGCTGGGTGAAAAACTGTTTTTT.

This chain uses TRBV7-3 with TRBJ1-6; D not resolved. The germline V gene encodes CDR1 SGHTA and CDR2 FQGTGA. CDR3 length equals 15 residues. The germline V and J ends were trimmed by 0 bases and 0 bases, with 3 bases remaining between them. CDR3 residues: CASSLTGSYNSPLHF. The CDR3 DNA sequence: TGTGCCAGCAGCTTAACGGGCTCCTATAATTCACCCCTCCACTTT.

The rearrangement uses TRBV29-1 and TRBJ2-6, with 9 bases that match TRBD1. The V gene's germline CDR1 is SQVTM and CDR2 ANQGSEA. The J segment lost 0 bases and the V segment lost 6 bases, leaving 6 bases of the junction unmatched. The CDR3 has 16 amino acids. The CDR3 spells CSVTGGTGSGANVLTF. Here the CDR3 DNA reads TGCAGCGTGACAGGGGGTACGGGCTCTGGGGCCAACGTCCTGACTTTC.

CDR3 region: CASSLAGPGDTGELFF. The CDR3 DNA reads TGTGCCAGCAGCTTGGCAGGGCCGGGGGACACCGGGGAGCTGTTTTTT. The chain is built from TRBV5-4 and TRBJ2-2, with D perhaps matching TRBD2 (6 bases). CDR1 and CDR2 from the germline V gene are SGHNT and YYREEE (reference sequence). The CDR3 is made up of 16 amino acids. The V gene lost 0 bases and the J gene lost 3 bases, with 12 bases spanning the gap.

The CDR3 region is CASSSNLDEQFF. Here the CDR3 DNA reads TGCGCCAGCAGCTCAAATCTCGATGAGCAGTTCTTC. V usage is TRBV5-1 and J usage is TRBJ2-1; the D is unclear. Germline V gene data show CDR1 as SGHRS and CDR2 as YFSETQ. The ends were cut back, 3 bases at V and 8 bases at J, with 9 bases in the middle. This CDR3 spans 12 amino acids.

This chain joins TRBV7-9 and TRBJ2-6; D might be TRBD2 (6 bases). Trimming took 5 bases from V and 0 from J, leaving 20 bases between them. The CDR3 has 19 residues. Germline values: CDR1 SEHNR, CDR2 FQNEAQ (reference sequence). CDR3 DNA sequence: TGTGCCAGCAGCCCCCGAAAAGTGGGCGGGGCCTCTGGGGCCAACGTCCTGACTTTC. Amino acids: CASSPRKVGGASGANVLTF.

DNA of the CDR3: TGTGCCAGCAGCGTCCAGCGGGGGTCACCCCTCCACTTT. Its protein product is CASSVQRGSPLHF. The chain carries TRBV5-4 and TRBJ1-6; a possible D gene is TRBD1 (5 bases). Per germline, CDR1 SGHNT and CDR2 YYREEE (reference sequence). The germline V and J ends were trimmed by 4 bases and 10 bases, with 12 bases remaining between them. CDR3 length: 13 residues.

The rearrangement joins TRBV29-1 to TRBJ1-1, with D maybe TRBD1 (6 bases). The CDR3 loop spans 12 amino acids. V shed 3 bases and J shed 4 bases, with 9 bases lying between them. The germline CDR1 and CDR2 sequences are SQVTM and ANQGSEA. The CDR3: CSVEGGATEAFF. The CDR3 DNA sequence: TGCAGCGTTGAGGGGGGGGCCACTGAAGCTTTCTTT.

This rearrangement joins TRBV7-9 to TRBJ2-3; the D gene is possibly TRBD2 (5 bases). The CDR3 is made up of 15 amino acids. Trimming shortened V by 4 bases and J by 1 base, and 12 bases separated the two germline ends. In germline, CDR1 is SEHNR, CDR2 FQNEAQ (reference sequence). Written as DNA, the CDR3 is TGTGCCAGCAGCTCCTCGAGGGCCCGCACAGATACGCAGTATTTT. Translated, it gives CASSSSRARTDTQYF.

This clone was detected a few times. This rearrangement joins TRBV4-1 to TRBJ2-6, with 8 bases matching TRBD1. Trimming cost V 1 base and J 0 bases; bases outside gene matches: 2. Germline lookup yields CDR1 MGHRA and CDR2 YSYEKL. There are 17 residues in the CDR3. Here the CDR3 reads CASSQGTGSSGANVLTF. The CDR3 DNA is TGCGCCAGCAGCCAAGGGACAGGGAGCTCTGGGGCCAACGTCCTGACTTTC.

This clone has only a few counts. The V and J genes are TRBV29-1 and TRBJ1-2; a weak D match, TRBD1 (6 bases). Trimming took 1 base from V and 4 from J, leaving 13 bases between them. CDR3 size: 14 residues. Germline V lookup: CDR1 SQVTM, CDR2 ANQGSEA. CDR3 DNA: TGCAGCGTTGAAGTAGCAGGGGTTTCCTATGGCTACACCTTC. It is translated as CSVEVAGVSYGYTF.

A single count supports this clone. J is TRBJ2-3 and V is TRBV11-2; a weak D match, TRBD2 (6 bases). Germline V gene sequence: CDR1 SGHAT, CDR2 FQNNGV. This CDR3 comprises 15 residues. V was shortened by 8 bases and J by 4 bases, with 19 bases between the two germline ends. In nucleotides, the CDR3 is TGTGCCAGCCAAGGCGGCGGGGACTTTGCAGATACGCAGTATTTT. It yields the protein CASQGGGDFADTQYF.

The genes are TRBV29-1 and TRBJ1-2; maybe TRBD1 (5 bases). Trimming stripped 2 bases from V and 6 bases from J, with 10 bases between. Germline lookup yields CDR1 SQVTM and CDR2 ANQGSEA. CDR3 length: 12 residues. The CDR3 DNA is TGCAGCGTTGAACAGGGTTGGAATGGCTACACCTTC. Translation gives CSVEQGWNGYTF.

The chain links TRBV29-1 to TRBJ2-4; 9 bases are shared with TRBD1. The CDR3 totals 13 residues. V gave up 4 bases and J gave up 8 bases; unmatched junction bases: 6. Germline lookup yields CDR1 SQVTM and CDR2 ANQGSEA. The CDR3, as DNA: TGCAGCGTTGTCCGGGACAGGGCGGACATTCAGTACTTC. It yields the protein CSVVRDRADIQYF.

This clone has more than one count but fewer than ten. V gene TRBV5-1 combines with J gene TRBJ2-1; TRBD2 matches 8 bases. This CDR3 region has 14 residues. After removal of 4 bases from V and 8 bases from J, the junction contained 8 bases not matched to a gene. Germline loops: CDR1 SGHRS, CDR2 YFSETQ. CDR3 loop: CASSPGLGDDEQFF. Written as DNA, the CDR3 is TGCGCCAGCAGCCCGGGACTAGGAGATGATGAGCAGTTCTTC.

This clone appeared a single time. The chain joins TRBV5-4 to TRBJ2-7, with D unresolved. The germline CDR1 and CDR2 sequences are SGHNT and YYREEE (reference sequence). V dropped 0 bases and J dropped 2 bases, with 3 bases sitting between them. This CDR3 region has 12 residues. CDR3 residues: CASSLDTYEQYF. CDR3 in DNA: TGTGCCAGCAGCTTGGACACCTACGAGCAGTACTTC.